Each of the 13 T cell receptor beta chains below was sequenced from the same sample in a study of T cell repertoires in cytomegalovirus infection. Each CDR3 protein gets one entry after TCRdb re-called the reads with MiXCR. The data show approximately 1,000,000 distinct CDR3 sequences, around 30% seen once. Which antigens these TCRs recognize remains unknown. The specimen comprised cultured CD8+ T cells from PBMCs, sampled from culture after CMV antigen stimulation. These TCRs come from a human donor in good health (CMV status not recorded). Some clones in this sample may be carry-over from other donors' samples.

The chain carries TRBV4-2 and TRBJ1-1, with TRBD1 identical over 9 bases. The CDR3 has 15 amino acids. Germline loops: CDR1 LGHNA, CDR2 YNFKEQ. Losses at the gene ends were 0 bases for V and 3 bases for J; bases not matched to a gene: 2. The CDR3 DNA reads as TGTGCCAGCAGCCAAGAACAGGGGGCATACACTGAAGCTTTCTTT. As protein: CASSQEQGAYTEAFF.

The chain recombines TRBV9 with TRBJ1-1, with D unresolved. The CDR3 extends over 14 amino acids. The V end lost 1 base, the J end lost 6 bases, and 13 bases lay between the germline ends. Germline values: CDR1 SGDLS, CDR2 YYNGEE. The DNA for the CDR3 is TGTGCCAGCAGCGTAAGTCGGGGTTTCGCTGAAGCTTTCTTT. Protein: CASSVSRGFAEAFF.

This clonotype was detected a few times. The V call is TRBV27, the J call TRBJ2-1; TRBD2 matches 7 bases. The CDR3 has 13 amino acids. Trimming cost V 5 bases and J 8 bases; bases outside gene matches: 6. Germline CDR1 reads MNHEY; CDR2 reads SMNVEV (reference sequence). The CDR3 DNA is TGTGCCAGCAGTGGGGGGGGTCCCTATGAGCAGTTCTTC. It specifies CASSGGGPYEQFF.

Turning to this clonotype: A much more abundant neighbour one base away suggests this may be a read error. The chain has TRBV7-4 and TRBJ1-1; D is uncertain. The germline CDR1 and CDR2 sequences are SGHVT and SQSDAQ. This CDR3 is built from 13 residues. The CDR3 bases are TGTGCCAGCACCCTGACTGGCTACACTGAAGATTTCTTT. This translates into CASTLTGYTEDFF.

The chain has TRBV7-8 and TRBJ1-2; no definite D call. Per the germline V gene, CDR1 is SGHVS and CDR2 is FQNEAQ. V was clipped by 1 base and J by 6 bases, with 9 bases between them. CDR3 length equals 13 residues. The CDR3 sequence: CASSLDWGNGYTF. The CDR3 DNA sequence: TGTGCCAGCAGCTTAGATTGGGGAAATGGCTACACCTTC.

This sequence joins TRBV24-1 and TRBJ1-1; D is uncertain. V lost 7 bases, J lost 2 bases, and 10 bases lay in between. CDR3 size: 13 residues. Germline V gene sequence: CDR1 KGHDR, CDR2 SFDVKD. The CDR3 spells CATRGIQNTEAFF. CDR3 DNA sequence: TGTGCCACCAGGGGAATACAAAACACTGAAGCTTTCTTT.

This clonotype has only a few counts. CDR3 bases: TGTGCTAGTGGTTTGAGCCTAGCGGGGGCCAATGAGCAGTTCTTC. The encoded protein is CASGLSLAGANEQFF. The chain links TRBV12-5 to TRBJ2-1, with 10 bases identical to TRBD2. CDR3 length equals 15 residues. J gave up 6 bases and V 2 bases, and 4 bases lay outside the gene matches. CDR1 is LGHNT and CDR2 is FRNRAP in the germline V gene.

This chain joins TRBV27 and TRBJ1-2, with 9 positions matching TRBD1. The CDR3 length is 18 residues. Trimming cost V 0 bases and J 0 bases; bases outside gene matches: 8. Germline V CDR1 and CDR2: MNHEY, SMNVEV (reference sequence). The CDR3 nucleotides read TGTGCCAGCAGTTTATCTGGGACAGGGAAAGGGGCTAACTATGGCTACACCTTC. As protein: CASSLSGTGKGANYGYTF.

V and J are TRBV12-3 or TRBV12-4 and TRBJ2-1, with a possible D match to TRBD1 (5 bases). V was trimmed by 0 bases and J by 8 bases, leaving 11 bases between them. This CDR3 comprises 14 residues. CDR3 protein: CASSLAGREYEQFF. Written as DNA, the CDR3 is TGTGCCAGCAGTTTAGCGGGCAGGGAATATGAGCAGTTCTTC.

The chain combines TRBV27 with TRBJ2-7; D might be TRBD2 (5 bases). Germline CDR1 is MNHEY and CDR2 is SMNVEV (reference sequence). Trimming cost V 6 bases and J 7 bases, with 19 bases left between them. The CDR3 is made up of 14 amino acids. CDR3 in amino acids: CASSFRVGVREQYV. DNA for the CDR3: TGTGCCAGCAGCTTTAGAGTCGGGGTTAGAGAGCAGTACGTC.

A few counts support this clonotype. V gene TRBV4-1 combines with J gene TRBJ2-1; D not resolved. CDR1 and CDR2 (germline): MGHRA, YSYEKL. This CDR3 has 16 residues. The ends were cut back, 1 base at V and 0 bases at J, with 10 bases in the middle. The chain's CDR3 is CASSQVYSSSYNEQFF. CDR3 DNA: TGCGCCAGCAGCCAAGTTTACTCGAGCTCCTACAATGAGCAGTTCTTC.

With regard to this clonotype: A much larger clone sits a single nucleotide away, making a read error possible. CDR3 loop: CVSSKQGSSYEQYF. CDR3 sequence (DNA): TGTGTCAGCAGCAAACAGGGGAGCTCCTACGAGCAGTACTTC. This chain joins TRBV7-8 and TRBJ2-7, with 7 bases that match TRBD1. This CDR3 has 14 amino acids. In germline, CDR1 is SGHVS, CDR2 FQNEAQ.

The chain employs TRBV20-1 and TRBJ2-7; 9 bases align to TRBD2. The CDR3 is 11 residues long. The ends lost 6 bases at V and 3 bases at J; junction bases unmatched: 0. CDR1 and CDR2 (germline): DFQATT, SNEGSKA (reference sequence). CDR3: CSATSGYEQYF. For the CDR3, the DNA is TGCAGTGCGACTAGCGGCTACGAGCAGTACTTC.